Listed below are T cell receptor beta chains from one sample, sequenced in a study of T cell responses to AZD1222 COVID-19 vaccine. Sequencing used immunoSEQ multiplex PCR; TCRdb keeps in-frame clones, though not all of them. The repertoire has approximately 94,000 clones, 88% of them found once; the top ten carry around 1.8%. The specimen was peripheral blood, collected on day 0 of AZD1222 vaccination. The receptor set was obtained from an adult in good health. Both conserved end residues are part of each CDR3. D genes are given only for firm matches. A clone size is listed for some rows: how often the clone was seen (once, few, many), or a class if it is expanded.

TRBV7-6	TRBJ2-3	NA	NA	CASSVDSPRTDTQYF	TGTGCCAGCAGCGTCGACAGTCCCCGCACAGATACGCAGTATTTT
TRBV5-1	TRBJ2-1	NA	NA	CASSWEVGEQFF	TGCGCCAGCAGCTGGGAGGTGGGTGAGCAGTTCTTC
TRBV5-4	TRBJ1-4	TRBD1	few	CASSLGPGTELSGLFF	TGTGCCAGCAGCTTGGGGCCCGGGACAGAGCTATCAGGACTGTTTTTT
TRBV7-9	TRBJ2-1	TRBD1	NA	CASSLAEEQGGFF	TGTGCCAGCAGCTTAGCGGAGGAACAGGGGGGGTTCTTC
TRBV7-2	TRBJ2-3	TRBD2	NA	CASSTVGGRAPDTQYF	TGTGCCAGCAGCACCGTCGGGGGGAGGGCGCCCGATACGCAGTATTTT
TRBV20-1	TRBJ2-5	NA	NA	CSATREETQYF	TGCAGTGCTACCAGGGAAGAGACCCAGTACTTC
TRBV7-9	TRBJ1-2	TRBD1	NA	CASSPGTGNSGGYTF	TGTGCCAGCAGCCCCGGGACAGGCAACTCAGGGGGCTACACCTTC
TRBV19	TRBJ2-3	NA	NA	CASSNRPGTDTQYF	TGTGCCAGTAGTAATCGCCCAGGGACAGATACGCAGTATTTT
TRBV5-5	TRBJ1-1	NA	once	CASSLEFMNTEAFF	TGTGCCAGCAGCTTGGAGTTCATGAACACTGAAGCTTTCTTT
TRBV30	TRBJ2-7	NA	few	CAWSVSGEQYF	TGTGCCTGGAGTGTCTCGGGCGAGCAGTACTTC
TRBV7-9	TRBJ2-7	NA	NA	CASSSKTVTYEQYF	TGTGCCAGCAGCTCGAAGACGGTAACCTACGAGCAGTACTTC
TRBV5-1	TRBJ1-1	NA	NA	CASSFGRMMRNTEAFF	TGCGCCAGCAGCTTTGGTAGGATGATGAGGAACACTGAAGCTTTCTTT
TRBV5-1	TRBJ2-3	NA	NA	CASSVQVSTDTQYF	TGCGCCAGCAGCGTACAGGTTTCCACAGATACGCAGTATTTT
TRBV2	TRBJ2-5	NA	few	CASSYLQLETQYF	TGTGCCAGCTCTTACTTACAATTGGAGACCCAGTACTTC
TRBV5-6	TRBJ1-2	TRBD1	NA	CASSLVGRGYGYTF	TGTGCCAGCAGCTTGGTGGGCAGGGGGTACGGCTACACCTTC
TRBV10-1	TRBJ2-3	NA	NA	CASSPTGFTDTQYF	TGCGCCAGCAGCCCCACCGGATTCACAGATACGCAGTATTTT
TRBV5-5	TRBJ1-6	NA	NA	CASSLGTGNSPLHF	TGTGCCAGCAGCTTGGGAACAGGGAATTCACCCCTCCACTTT
TRBV7-2	TRBJ2-2	NA	NA	CASSPGPVRGSGELFF	TGTGCCAGCAGCCCAGGACCCGTTAGAGGATCCGGGGAGCTGTTTTTT
TRBV6-5	TRBJ1-1	NA	few	CASHVTGNTEAFF	TGTGCCAGCCACGTGACAGGGAACACTGAAGCTTTCTTT
TRBV7-9	TRBJ2-7	NA	NA	CASSLGGTPYEQYF	TGTGCCAGCAGCTTAGGGGGGACTCCCTACGAGCAGTACTTC
TRBV19	TRBJ1-5	NA	NA	CASSMDSESQPQHF	TGTGCCAGTAGTATGGATTCTGAGAGTCAGCCCCAGCATTTT
TRBV2	TRBJ2-5	NA	once	CASTRSPGLETQYF	TGTGCCAGCACTCGATCACCAGGGTTGGAGACCCAGTACTTC
TRBV9	TRBJ1-6	NA	NA	CASSAEGPDSNSPLHF	TGTGCCAGCAGCGCCGAGGGCCCCGACAGCAATTCACCCCTCCACTTT
TRBV18	TRBJ1-1	TRBD1	NA	CASSLDRVPNTEAFF	TGTGCCAGCTCACTCGACAGGGTCCCTAACACTGAAGCTTTCTTT
TRBV30	TRBJ1-1	NA	NA	CAWKWLNTEAFF	TGTGCCTGGAAGTGGTTGAACACTGAAGCTTTCTTT
TRBV7-2	TRBJ2-3	NA	NA	CASSSSARSGTDTQYF	TGTGCCAGCAGCTCCTCAGCTAGATCGGGCACAGATACGCAGTATTTT
TRBV6-2/TRBV6-3	TRBJ2-1	TRBD2	NA	CASSTPGTKENPEQFF	TGTGCCAGCAGTACCCCCGGGACTAAGGAGAACCCTGAGCAGTTCTTC
TRBV29-1	TRBJ1-3	NA	NA	CSAVEGTSGNTIYF	TGCAGCGCCGTGGAGGGGACTTCTGGAAACACCATATATTTT
TRBV6-2/TRBV6-3	TRBJ1-2	NA	NA	CASSYSSRASQLLYTF	TGTGCCAGCAGTTACTCGTCTCGGGCAAGCCAACTACTCTACACCTTC
TRBV12-5	TRBJ1-1	NA	NA	CASGPSFLGTEAFF	TGTGCTAGTGGTCCAAGTTTTTTAGGCACTGAAGCTTTCTTT
TRBV6-4	TRBJ2-2	NA	few	CASSMTGSGVGTGELFF	TGTGCCAGCAGTATGACAGGGTCGGGAGTCGGCACCGGGGAGCTGTTTTTT
TRBV6-2/TRBV6-3	TRBJ2-3	TRBD2	NA	CASSHGGRRSGNSGHTQYF	TGTGCCAGCAGCCACGGGGGTAGAAGGAGCGGGAACTCGGGGCATACGCAGTATTTT
TRBV4-1	TRBJ1-2	NA	once	CASSQGSVLGYGYTF	TGCGCCAGCAGCCAAGGGTCGGTCTTAGGGTATGGCTACACCTTC
TRBV15	TRBJ2-2	TRBD2	NA	CATSRASGAWTGELFF	TGTGCCACCAGCAGAGCAAGCGGGGCCTGGACCGGGGAGCTGTTTTTT
TRBV7-8	TRBJ2-7	NA	NA	CASSLGGSYYEQYF	TGTGCCAGCAGCTTAGGCGGCAGCTACTACGAGCAGTACTTC
TRBV19	TRBJ1-5	TRBD1	NA	CASSIPGQGSNQPQHF	TGTGCCAGTAGTATTCCGGGACAGGGGTCAAATCAGCCCCAGCATTTT
TRBV6-5	TRBJ1-2	TRBD1	few	CASSPGQGALSYTF	TGTGCCAGCAGTCCGGGACAGGGGGCGCTTAGCTACACCTTC
TRBV5-6	TRBJ2-1	NA	NA	CASSLVVRTYNEQFF	TGTGCCAGCAGCTTGGTAGTTCGAACCTACAATGAGCAGTTCTTC
TRBV7-2	TRBJ1-6	NA	few	CASSLRRVTGHNSPLHF	TGTGCCAGCAGCCTACGGAGGGTCACAGGGCATAATTCACCCCTCCACTTT
TRBV18	TRBJ2-7	TRBD1	NA	CASSTGEASYEQYF	TGTGCCAGCTCGACAGGGGAGGCGTCCTACGAGCAGTACTTC
TRBV6-4	TRBJ2-1	NA	NA	CASSRTSDNEQFF	TGTGCCAGCAGTCGAACTAGTGACAATGAGCAGTTCTTC
TRBV5-4	TRBJ2-3	TRBD2	NA	CASSPSGATDTQYF	TGTGCCAGCAGCCCTAGCGGGGCCACAGATACGCAGTATTTT
TRBV4-2	TRBJ2-1	TRBD2	once	CASSQESWVAGRSYNEQFF	TGTGCCAGCAGCCAAGAGTCCTGGGTAGCGGGACGCTCCTACAATGAGCAGTTCTTC
TRBV9	TRBJ1-1	NA	NA	CASSVGINTEAFF	TGTGCCAGCAGCGTAGGGATCAACACTGAAGCTTTCTTT
TRBV7-2	TRBJ1-5	TRBD1	NA	CASSLALTGDQPQHF	TGTGCCAGCAGCTTAGCGTTAACAGGGGATCAGCCCCAGCATTTT